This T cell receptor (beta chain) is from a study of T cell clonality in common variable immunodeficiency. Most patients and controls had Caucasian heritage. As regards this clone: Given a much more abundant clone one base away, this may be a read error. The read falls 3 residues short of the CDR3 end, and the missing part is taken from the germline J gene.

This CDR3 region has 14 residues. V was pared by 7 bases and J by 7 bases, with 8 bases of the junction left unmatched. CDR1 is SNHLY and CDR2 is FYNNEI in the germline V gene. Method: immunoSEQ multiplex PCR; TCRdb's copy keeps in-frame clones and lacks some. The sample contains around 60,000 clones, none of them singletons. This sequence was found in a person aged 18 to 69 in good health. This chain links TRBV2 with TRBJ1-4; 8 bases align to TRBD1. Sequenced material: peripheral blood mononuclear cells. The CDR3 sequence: CASTQGAVTEKLFF. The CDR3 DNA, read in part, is TGTGCCAGCACCCAGGGGGCAGTGACTGAAAAA.